This is a list of T cell receptor beta chains from one sample in a study of blood T cell repertoires in COVID-19. Profiling relied on immunoSEQ multiplex PCR, and the TCRdb table lists in-frame clones only, not all of them. The sample consists of hundreds of thousands of clones, 83% of them appearing once. Sample: peripheral blood. The receptor source for this set is a woman between 50 and 59 years old who had recovered from COVID-19. CDR3s include the opening cysteine and the closing phenylalanine or tryptophan. The D gene is left open where the match is weak. The size field is filled for only some rows; it gives once, few, many or a size class.

d_call j_call clone_size v_call cdr3_aa cdr3_nt
- TRBJ1-1 - TRBV7-2 CASSSYRNTEAFF TGTGCCAGCAGCTCCTACAGGAACACTGAAGCTTTCTTT
TRBD2 TRBJ2-2 - TRBV11-2 CASSSLAGGGGELFF TGTGCCAGCAGCTCTTTAGCGGGAGGAGGCGGGGAGCTGTTTTTT
- TRBJ2-5 - TRBV5-4 CASSLVGQVQETQYF TGTGCCAGCAGCTTGGTAGGCCAGGTCCAAGAGACCCAGTACTTC
TRBD1 TRBJ2-4 few TRBV6-6 CASSGSGQGEQYF TGTGCCAGCAGTGGATCCGGACAGGGAGAACAGTACTTC
- TRBJ2-1 few TRBV15 CATSRRGSDYNEQFF TGTGCCACCAGCAGGAGGGGGTCCGACTACAATGAGCAGTTCTTC
TRBD2 TRBJ2-5 - TRBV28 CASSLGRVETQYF TGTGCCAGCAGTCTCGGGAGGGTTGAGACCCAGTACTTC
TRBD1 TRBJ1-2 - TRBV18 CASSPDRGDYGYTF TGTGCCAGCTCACCAGACAGGGGGGACTATGGCTACACCTTC
- TRBJ1-6 - TRBV28 CASSPQDRHNSPLHF TGTGCCAGCAGTCCGCAGGACAGACACAATTCACCCCTCCACTTT
- TRBJ1-5 - TRBV18 CASSPDGINQPQHF TGTGCCAGCTCCCCGGACGGGATCAATCAGCCCCAGCATTTT
- TRBJ2-5 few TRBV7-9 CASSLARKDGGSETQYF TGTGCCAGCAGCTTAGCGCGAAAGGACGGGGGATCGGAGACCCAGTACTTC
TRBD1 TRBJ1-2 many TRBV30 CAWSVGRGVYGYTF TGTGCCTGGAGTGTTGGCAGGGGGGTCTATGGCTACACCTTC
- TRBJ2-2 - TRBV11-2 CASSLVQGRVGELFF TGTGCCAGCAGCTTAGTCCAGGGAAGGGTCGGGGAGCTGTTTTTT
TRBD1 TRBJ1-4 - TRBV5-8 CASSFRTGWEKLFF TGTGCCAGCAGCTTCCGGACAGGTTGGGAAAAACTGTTTTTT
TRBD1 TRBJ1-6 - TRBV30 CAWSTQGADNSPLHF TGTGCCTGGAGTACACAGGGGGCTGACAATTCACCCCTCCACTTT
TRBD1 TRBJ1-2 - TRBV28 CASSTHPGQGNGYTF TGTGCCAGCAGCACACATCCCGGACAGGGGAATGGCTACACCTTC
TRBD1 TRBJ2-7 - TRBV28 CASKGTVYEQYF TGTGCCAGCAAAGGGACAGTCTACGAGCAGTACTTC
TRBD1 TRBJ1-2 - TRBV28 CASSYPPGQGAIIGYTF TGTGCCAGCAGTTACCCCCCGGGACAGGGGGCGATAATCGGCTACACCTTC
- TRBJ2-2 - TRBV28 CASSTRSGELFF TGTGCCAGCAGCACCCGGTCCGGGGAGCTGTTTTTT
TRBD1 TRBJ2-7 - TRBV19 CASSLSDRVGAEQYF TGTGCCAGTAGCCTATCCGACAGGGTGGGGGCCGAGCAGTACTTC
TRBD1 TRBJ1-1 - TRBV28 CASILLTGVTEAFF TGTGCCAGCATCCTTTTGACAGGGGTCACTGAAGCTTTCTTT
TRBD2 TRBJ2-2 once TRBV29-1 CSVPKLAGAGTGELFF TGCAGCGTGCCCAAACTAGCGGGAGCAGGCACCGGGGAGCTGTTTTTT
- TRBJ2-7 - TRBV5-1 CASSLEFGYSYEQYF TGCGCCAGCAGCTTGGAGTTCGGGTACTCCTACGAGCAGTACTTC
- TRBJ1-5 few TRBV7-9 CASSPPGGGGNQPQHF TGTGCCAGCAGCCCCCCGGGGGGCGGAGGCAATCAGCCCCAGCATTTT
- TRBJ1-1 - TRBV11-1 CASEKQSGTEAFF TGTGCCAGCGAGAAACAGAGCGGCACTGAAGCTTTCTTT
TRBD2 TRBJ2-3 - TRBV7-3 CASQTSGTDTQYF TGTGCCAGCCAGACTAGCGGCACAGATACGCAGTATTTT
TRBD2 TRBJ2-5 once TRBV4-2 CASKVSGPEETQYF TGTGCCAGCAAGGTTAGCGGGCCGGAGGAGACCCAGTACTTC
- TRBJ1-2 - TRBV5-6 CASSRDTNYGYTF TGTGCCAGCAGCCGCGACACAAACTATGGCTACACCTTC
TRBD1 TRBJ1-6 - TRBV19 CASSTWTGGDSPLHF TGTGCCAGTAGTACCTGGACAGGGGGCGATTCACCCCTCCACTTT
TRBD2 TRBJ2-3 - TRBV4-3 CASSQGLAGGRGTDTQYF TGCGCCAGCAGCCAAGGACTAGCGGGGGGGCGGGGCACAGATACGCAGTATTTT
TRBD1 TRBJ1-1 - TRBV5-4 CASTWTGSTEAFF TGTGCCAGCACTTGGACAGGTTCGACTGAAGCTTTCTTT
- TRBJ1-5 - TRBV7-9 CASSLAGGSNQPQHF TGTGCCAGCAGCTTGGCGGGGGGCAGCAATCAGCCCCAGCATTTT
- TRBJ1-5 - TRBV19 CASSLTGGGNQPQHF TGTGCCAGTAGCCTGACAGGTGGGGGTAATCAGCCCCAGCATTTT
TRBD2 TRBJ2-3 - TRBV2 CASNLLASSTDTQYF TGTGCCAGCAACCTACTAGCGTCTAGCACAGATACGCAGTATTTT
TRBD2 TRBJ2-3 - TRBV7-7 CASSPGLAVPDTQYF TGTGCCAGCAGCCCGGGACTAGCGGTCCCAGATACGCAGTATTTT
TRBD1 TRBJ2-3 - TRBV7-8 CASSFQTGGGADTQYF TGTGCCAGCAGCTTCCAGACAGGGGGTGGTGCAGATACGCAGTATTTT
- TRBJ2-1 - TRBV7-9 CASGRGASSYNEQFF TGTGCCAGCGGGAGAGGTGCAAGCTCCTACAATGAGCAGTTCTTC
- TRBJ1-5 - TRBV19 CAAGLGYSNQPQHF TGTGCCGCGGGGCTGGGGTATAGCAATCAGCCCCAGCATTTT
TRBD2 TRBJ2-7 - TRBV7-2 CASSLYFSSGGLEQYF TGTGCCAGCAGCCTATATTTTTCTAGCGGGGGTCTCGAGCAGTACTTC
TRBD2 TRBJ2-1 few TRBV13 CASSFLAGGGVSNEQFF TGTGCCAGCAGCTTTCTAGCGGGGGGAGGTGTTTCCAATGAGCAGTTCTTC
- TRBJ1-2 - TRBV15 CATSRDRGTRGGYTF TGTGCCACCAGCAGAGATAGGGGGACCCGGGGCGGCTACACCTTC
- TRBJ2-1 - TRBV2 CASSDPDTNNEQFF TGTGCCAGCAGTGACCCGGACACTAACAATGAGCAGTTCTTC
TRBD1 TRBJ2-7 - TRBV4-1 CASSQAQGQGYEQYF TGCGCCAGCAGCCAAGCTCAAGGACAGGGGTACGAGCAGTACTTC
- TRBJ2-3 - TRBV11-2 CASSQAADTQYF TGTGCCAGCAGCCAGGCTGCCGATACGCAGTATTTT
TRBD1 TRBJ2-1 - TRBV28 CASSLFQGAREQFF TGTGCCAGCAGTTTATTCCAGGGGGCCCGAGAGCAGTTCTTC
TRBD2 TRBJ2-7 once TRBV28 CASSPGTSGYEQYF TGTGCCAGCAGTCCCGGGACTAGCGGGTACGAGCAGTACTTC
- TRBJ1-1 - TRBV30 CAWGGAAGNVNTEAFF TGTGCCTGGGGTGGAGCCGCAGGGAATGTAAACACTGAAGCTTTCTTT
TRBD2 TRBJ2-7 - TRBV29-1 CSVVVNSGTEQYF TGCAGCGTTGTGGTGAATAGCGGGACCGAGCAGTACTTC
TRBD2 TRBJ2-1 - TRBV4-3 CASSQLIAGEGEQFF TGCGCCAGCAGCCAATTGATAGCGGGAGAGGGGGAGCAGTTCTTC
- TRBJ1-2 - TRBV7-2 CASSLGQYGYTF TGTGCCAGCAGCTTAGGGCAGTATGGCTACACCTTC
TRBD1 TRBJ1-1 - TRBV5-8 CASSLGQGSLGTEAFF TGTGCCAGCAGCTTGGGACAGGGGTCATTGGGCACTGAAGCTTTCTTT
- TRBJ2-1 - TRBV20-1 CSASRTVELYEQFF TGCAGTGCTAGTCGGACAGTGGAACTATATGAGCAGTTCTTC
TRBD1 TRBJ2-3 - TRBV3-1/TRBV3-2 CASSGRDRGPSDTQYF TGTGCCAGCAGCGGCCGGGACAGGGGACCCTCAGATACGCAGTATTTT
TRBD2 TRBJ2-1 - TRBV7-9 CASSRYSSGRALLGWFF TGTGCCAGCAGCCGGTACTCTAGCGGGAGGGCCCTCCTTGGGTGGTTCTTC
- TRBJ1-4 - TRBV28 CASSLFDLTREKLFF TGTGCCAGCAGTTTATTTGATCTTACTAGGGAAAAACTGTTTTTT
- TRBJ1-1 - TRBV7-9 CASSPRGGFTEAFF TGTGCCAGCAGCCCCCGGGGGGGCTTCACTGAAGCTTTCTTT
TRBD2 TRBJ2-1 - TRBV4-3 CASSHSAGGATYNEQFF TGCGCCAGCAGCCACTCGGCGGGAGGCGCTACCTACAATGAGCAGTTCTTC
- TRBJ2-4 - TRBV19 CASSIGPLAKNIQYF TGTGCCAGTAGTATAGGGCCTCTAGCCAAAAACATTCAGTACTTC
- TRBJ2-7 - TRBV5-1 CASSLAGHYEQYF TGCGCCAGCAGCTTGGCAGGGCACTACGAGCAGTACTTC